This T cell receptor beta chain was identified in a study of PD-L1 blockade in urothelial cancer. Study at large: Administration of atezolizumab to patients began at some point between 2013 and 2015, at 1,200 mg intravenously every 3 weeks. Before enrollment, 0 to 3 chemotherapy regimens had been given to patients.

General study results and limits: Lower pretreatment blood TCR clonality, under the median, predicted better survival, researchers reported.

Using immunoSEQ multiplex PCR, the repertoire was profiled, and TCRdb retains in-frame clones only, with some absent. Here the sample spans some 29,000 clones, around 87% being singletons. Patients had locally advanced or metastatic urothelial carcinoma. Details on this clone: Its target is unknown.

The receptor's source is a man in his forties or fifties with urothelial cancer. Material: PBMCs, obtained around atezolizumab (anti-PD-L1) treatment.

The CDR3 here is CASSLRQGASTEAFF. CDR3 coding DNA: TGTGCCAGCAGCCTACGACAGGGGGCGAGTACTGAAGCTTTCTTT. V usage is TRBV11-2 and J usage is TRBJ1-1; 10 nucleotides match TRBD1. This CDR3 spans 15 amino acids. Germline-derived CDR1 and CDR2 are SGHAT and FQNNGV. V lost 5 bases to trimming and J lost 5 bases; unmatched junction nucleotides: 8.